This T cell receptor beta chain was identified during a study of cytomegalovirus exposure and HLA in healthy donors. The study, taken as a whole, reports: Productive rates of about 90% or about 30% were seen for most TCR beta V segments in an earlier analysis. Further analysis, carried out later, found HLA-associated TCR beta chains more clonally expanded than equally common other chains.

With regard to this clone: Its matching antigen is unknown.

PCR employed 60 Vbeta and 13 Jbeta primers. Clones were sequenced by immunoSEQ multiplex PCR, and TCRdb holds only the in-frame ones, with some missing. Here the sample spans 150,000 to 160,000 clones, around 75% being singletons. The sample taken for sequencing was PBMCs. The sequence was obtained from a man aged 30 to 45 in good health and CMV-seropositive.

Here the CDR3 reads CASSGQGETGYTF. The CDR3 nucleotides are TGTGCCAGCAGTGGACAGGGGGAAACTGGCTACACCTTC. The J gene is TRBJ1-2, the V gene TRBV2; 9 nucleotides align to TRBD1. The junction had 4 bases not matched to a gene; V was cut back by 4 bases and J by 7 bases. This CDR3 spans 13 amino acids. The germline CDR1 and CDR2 sequences are SNHLY and FYNNEI.